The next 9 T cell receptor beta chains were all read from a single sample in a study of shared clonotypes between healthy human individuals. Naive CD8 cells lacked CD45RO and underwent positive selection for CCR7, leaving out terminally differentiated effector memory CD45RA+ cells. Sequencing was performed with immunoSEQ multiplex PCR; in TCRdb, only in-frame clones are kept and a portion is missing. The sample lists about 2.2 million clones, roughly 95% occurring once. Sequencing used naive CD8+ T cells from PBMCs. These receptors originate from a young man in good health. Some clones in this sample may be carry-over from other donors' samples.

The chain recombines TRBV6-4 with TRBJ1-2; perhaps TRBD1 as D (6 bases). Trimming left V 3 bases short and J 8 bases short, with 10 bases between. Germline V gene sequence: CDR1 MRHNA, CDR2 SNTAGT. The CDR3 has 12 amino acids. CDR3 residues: CASSETGGGYTF. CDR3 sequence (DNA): TGTGCCAGCAGTGAGACAGGAGGAGGCTACACCTTC.

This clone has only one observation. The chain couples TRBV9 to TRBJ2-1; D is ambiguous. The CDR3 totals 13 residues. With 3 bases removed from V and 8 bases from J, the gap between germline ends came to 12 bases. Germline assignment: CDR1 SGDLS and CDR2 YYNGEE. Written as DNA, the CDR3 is TGTGCCAGCAGCGGAGACCCCTGGGATGAGCAGTTCTTC. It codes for CASSGDPWDEQFF.

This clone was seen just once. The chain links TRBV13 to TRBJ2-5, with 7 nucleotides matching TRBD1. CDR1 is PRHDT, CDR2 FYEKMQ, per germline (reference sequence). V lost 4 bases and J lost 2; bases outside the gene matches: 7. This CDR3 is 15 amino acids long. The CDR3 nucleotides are TGTGCCAGCAGCTCGAACAGGGGAAGGCAAGAGACCCAGTACTTC. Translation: CASSSNRGRQETQYF.

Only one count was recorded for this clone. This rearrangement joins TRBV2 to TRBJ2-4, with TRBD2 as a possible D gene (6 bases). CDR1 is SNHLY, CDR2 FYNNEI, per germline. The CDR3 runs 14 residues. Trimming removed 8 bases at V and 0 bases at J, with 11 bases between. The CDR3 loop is CASGGGLAKNIQYF. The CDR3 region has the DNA TGTGCCAGCGGTGGGGGGTTAGCCAAAAACATTCAGTACTTC.

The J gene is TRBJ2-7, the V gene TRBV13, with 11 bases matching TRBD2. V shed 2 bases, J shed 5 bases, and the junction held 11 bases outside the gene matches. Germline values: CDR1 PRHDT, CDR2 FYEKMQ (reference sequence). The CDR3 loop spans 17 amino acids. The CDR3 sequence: CASSLSLAGVSLDEQYF. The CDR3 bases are TGTGCCAGCAGCTTATCACTAGCGGGAGTTTCGCTAGACGAGCAGTACTTC.

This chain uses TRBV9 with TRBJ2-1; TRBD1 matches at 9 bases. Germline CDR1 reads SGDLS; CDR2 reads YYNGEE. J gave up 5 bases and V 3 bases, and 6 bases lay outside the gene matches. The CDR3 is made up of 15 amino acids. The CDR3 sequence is CASSAGDRAHNEQFF. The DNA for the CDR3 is TGTGCCAGCAGCGCAGGGGACAGGGCACACAATGAGCAGTTCTTC.

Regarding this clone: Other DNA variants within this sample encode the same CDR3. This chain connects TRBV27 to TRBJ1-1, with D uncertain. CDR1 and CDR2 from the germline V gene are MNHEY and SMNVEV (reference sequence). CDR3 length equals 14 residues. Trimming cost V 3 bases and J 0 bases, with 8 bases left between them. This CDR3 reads CASSLTRMNTEAFF. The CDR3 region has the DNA TGTGCCAGCAGTTTGACCCGCATGAACACTGAAGCTTTCTTT.

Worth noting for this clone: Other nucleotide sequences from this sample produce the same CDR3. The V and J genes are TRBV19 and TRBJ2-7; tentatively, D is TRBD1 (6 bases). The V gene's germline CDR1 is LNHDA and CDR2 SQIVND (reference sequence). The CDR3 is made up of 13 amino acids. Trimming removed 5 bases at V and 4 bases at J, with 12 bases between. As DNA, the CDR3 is TGTGCCAGTAGTTTCTCGGACAGTTACGAGCAGTACTTC. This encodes CASSFSDSYEQYF. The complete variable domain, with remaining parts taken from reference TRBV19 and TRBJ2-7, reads DGGITQSPKYLFRKEGQNVTLSCEQNLNHDAMYWYRQDPGQGLRLIYYSQIVNDFQKGDIAEGYSVSREKKESFPLTVTSAQKNPTAFYLCASSFSDSYEQYFGPGTRLTVT.

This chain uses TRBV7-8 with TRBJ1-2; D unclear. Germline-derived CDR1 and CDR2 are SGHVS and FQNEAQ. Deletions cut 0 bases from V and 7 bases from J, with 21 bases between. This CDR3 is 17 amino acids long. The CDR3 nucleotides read TGTGCCAGCAGCTTAGCGTTTTTAGAGGGCGGCGGCGTTGGCTACACCTTC. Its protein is CASSLAFLEGGGVGYTF.